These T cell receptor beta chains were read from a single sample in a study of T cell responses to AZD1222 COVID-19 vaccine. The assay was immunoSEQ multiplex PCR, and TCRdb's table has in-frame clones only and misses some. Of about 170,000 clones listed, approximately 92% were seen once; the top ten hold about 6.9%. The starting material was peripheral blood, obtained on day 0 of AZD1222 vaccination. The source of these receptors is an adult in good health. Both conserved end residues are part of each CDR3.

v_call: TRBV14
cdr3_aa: CASSQDFSSYRPLHF

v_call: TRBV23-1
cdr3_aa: CARQDRANTGELFF

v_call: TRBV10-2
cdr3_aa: CASSEEFPYPVFNSPLHF

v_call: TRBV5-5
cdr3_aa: CASSTTDTQYF

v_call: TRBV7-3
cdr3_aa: CASRQTSVTGELFF

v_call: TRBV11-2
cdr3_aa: CASKRGPGVYNEQFF

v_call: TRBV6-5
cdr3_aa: CASSSGLEQFF

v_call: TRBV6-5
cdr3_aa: CASRIIQGNTEAFF

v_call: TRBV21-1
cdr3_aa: CASSTQGESYGYTF

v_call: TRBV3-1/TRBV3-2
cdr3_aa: CASSQDPVAVVAETNTGELFF

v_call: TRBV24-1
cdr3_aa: CATSDPSGGRYNEQFF

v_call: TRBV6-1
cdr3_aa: CASSVMREPKQETQYF

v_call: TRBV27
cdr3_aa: CASSLVYSYSNQPQHF

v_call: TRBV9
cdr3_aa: CASSVTGQMNTEAFF

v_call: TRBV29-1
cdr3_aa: CSVDRNYGYTF

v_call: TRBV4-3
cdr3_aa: CASSYETGELFF

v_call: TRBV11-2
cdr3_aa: CASSWGQFTGELFF

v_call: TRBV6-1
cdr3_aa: CASSEIRFHDTEAFF

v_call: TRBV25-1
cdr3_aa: CASSALDGSLYNEQFF

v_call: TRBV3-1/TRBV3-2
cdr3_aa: CASSQERGRGNQPQHF

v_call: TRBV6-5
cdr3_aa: CASSYFGGTGTAEQFF

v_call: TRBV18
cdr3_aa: CASSPLAGATDTQYF

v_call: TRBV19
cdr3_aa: CASSIENYGNQPQHF

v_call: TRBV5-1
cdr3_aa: CASSLESGRYGYTF

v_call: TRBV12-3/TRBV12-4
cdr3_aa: CASSPGRTEKLFF

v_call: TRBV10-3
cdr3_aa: CATEDSQGPTYEQYF

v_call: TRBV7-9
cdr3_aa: CASSPGQPYSNQPQHF

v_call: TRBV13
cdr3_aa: CASSPWGVGELFF

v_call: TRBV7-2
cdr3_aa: CASSNLVAGGPQYF

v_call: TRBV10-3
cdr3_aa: CATYTLTGAGNTIYF

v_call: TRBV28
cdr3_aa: CASSWGLAGGDNEQFF

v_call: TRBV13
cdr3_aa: CASSSGPGSTDTQYF

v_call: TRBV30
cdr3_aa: CAWSESDYPYEQYF

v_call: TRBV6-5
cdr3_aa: CASSPGTGGNGYTF

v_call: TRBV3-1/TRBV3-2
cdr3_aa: CASSHPQVGGGQETQYF

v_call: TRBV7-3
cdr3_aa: CASSLFGRDYGYTF

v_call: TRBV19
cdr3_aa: CASSGNPGDGRKPQHF

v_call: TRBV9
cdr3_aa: CASSEGAGAGETQYF

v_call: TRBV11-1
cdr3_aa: CASSFGPVMNTEAFF